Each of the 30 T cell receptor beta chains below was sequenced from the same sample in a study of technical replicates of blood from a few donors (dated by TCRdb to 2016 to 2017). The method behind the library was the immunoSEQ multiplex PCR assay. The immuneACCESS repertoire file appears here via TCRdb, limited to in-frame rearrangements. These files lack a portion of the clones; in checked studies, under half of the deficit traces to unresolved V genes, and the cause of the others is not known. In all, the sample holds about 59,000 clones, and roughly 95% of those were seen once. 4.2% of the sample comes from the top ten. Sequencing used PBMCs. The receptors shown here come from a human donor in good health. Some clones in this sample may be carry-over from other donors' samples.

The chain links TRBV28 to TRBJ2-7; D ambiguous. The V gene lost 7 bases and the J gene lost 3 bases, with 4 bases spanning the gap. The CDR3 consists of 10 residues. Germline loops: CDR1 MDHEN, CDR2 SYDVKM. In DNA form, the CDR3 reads TGTGCCAGCACCCTCTACGAGCAGTACTTC. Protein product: CASTLYEQYF.

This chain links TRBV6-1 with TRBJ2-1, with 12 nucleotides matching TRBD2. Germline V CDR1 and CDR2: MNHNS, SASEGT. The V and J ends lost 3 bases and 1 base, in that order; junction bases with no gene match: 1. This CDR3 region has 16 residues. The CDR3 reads CASSELAGGSYNEQFF. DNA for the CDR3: TGTGCCAGCAGTGAGCTAGCGGGAGGGTCCTACAATGAGCAGTTCTTC.

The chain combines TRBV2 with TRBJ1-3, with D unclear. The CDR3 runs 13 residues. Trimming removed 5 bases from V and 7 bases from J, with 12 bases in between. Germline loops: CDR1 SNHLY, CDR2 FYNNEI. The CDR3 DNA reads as TGTGCCAGCAGTCCGGGGTTATTGAACACCATATATTTT. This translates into CASSPGLLNTIYF.

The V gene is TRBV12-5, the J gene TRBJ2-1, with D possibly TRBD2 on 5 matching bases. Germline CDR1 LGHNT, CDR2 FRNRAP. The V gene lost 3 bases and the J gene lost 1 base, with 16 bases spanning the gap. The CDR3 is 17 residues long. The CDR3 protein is CASGFSLMEASYNEQFF. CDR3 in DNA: TGTGCTAGTGGTTTTTCCCTAATGGAGGCTTCCTACAATGAGCAGTTCTTC.

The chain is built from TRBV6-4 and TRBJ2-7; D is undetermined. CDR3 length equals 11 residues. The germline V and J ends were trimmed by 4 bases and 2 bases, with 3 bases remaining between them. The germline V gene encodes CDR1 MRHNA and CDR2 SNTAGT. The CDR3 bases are TGTGCCAGCAGTGGGCCCTACGAGCAGTACTTC. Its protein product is CASSGPYEQYF.

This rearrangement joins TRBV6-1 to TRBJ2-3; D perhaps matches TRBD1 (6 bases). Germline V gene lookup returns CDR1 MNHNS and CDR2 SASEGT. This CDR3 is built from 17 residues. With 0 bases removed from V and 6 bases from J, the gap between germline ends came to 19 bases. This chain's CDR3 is CASSEAMGAPRGDTQYF. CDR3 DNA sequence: TGTGCCAGCAGTGAAGCCATGGGGGCCCCTAGAGGGGATACGCAGTATTTT.

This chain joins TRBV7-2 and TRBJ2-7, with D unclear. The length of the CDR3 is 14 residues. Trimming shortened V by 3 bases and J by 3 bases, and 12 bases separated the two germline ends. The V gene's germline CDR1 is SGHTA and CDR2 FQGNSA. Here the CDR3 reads CASSFSSTSYEQYF. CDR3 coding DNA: TGTGCCAGCAGCTTTAGTAGCACCAGCTACGAGCAGTACTTC.

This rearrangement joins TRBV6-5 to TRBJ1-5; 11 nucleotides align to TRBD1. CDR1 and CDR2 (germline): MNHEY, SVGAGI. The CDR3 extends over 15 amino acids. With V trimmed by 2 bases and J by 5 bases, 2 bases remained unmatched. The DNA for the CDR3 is TGTGCCAGCAGTTACACGGGACAGGGGGATCAGCCCCAGCATTTT. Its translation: CASSYTGQGDQPQHF.

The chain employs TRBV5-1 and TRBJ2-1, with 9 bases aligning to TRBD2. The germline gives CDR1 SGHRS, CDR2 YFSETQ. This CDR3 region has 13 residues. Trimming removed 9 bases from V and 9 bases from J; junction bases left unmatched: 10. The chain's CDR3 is CATQTAGGGEQFF. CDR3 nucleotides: TGCGCCACGCAAACGGCGGGGGGGGGTGAGCAGTTCTTC.

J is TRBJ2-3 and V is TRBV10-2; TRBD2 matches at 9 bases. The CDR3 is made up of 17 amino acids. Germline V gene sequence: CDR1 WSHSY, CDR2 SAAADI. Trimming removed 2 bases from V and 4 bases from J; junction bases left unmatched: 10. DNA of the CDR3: TGCGCCAGCAGTGAGACTTGGGCGGGGGGGACCCCAGATACGCAGTATTTT. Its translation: CASSETWAGGTPDTQYF.

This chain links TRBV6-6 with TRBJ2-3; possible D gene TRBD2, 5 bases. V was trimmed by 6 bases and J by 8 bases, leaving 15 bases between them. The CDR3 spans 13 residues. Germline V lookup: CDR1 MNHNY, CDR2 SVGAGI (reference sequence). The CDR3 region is CASSPQRETTQYF. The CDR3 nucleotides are TGTGCCAGCAGCCCTCAGAGGGAGACTACGCAGTATTTT.

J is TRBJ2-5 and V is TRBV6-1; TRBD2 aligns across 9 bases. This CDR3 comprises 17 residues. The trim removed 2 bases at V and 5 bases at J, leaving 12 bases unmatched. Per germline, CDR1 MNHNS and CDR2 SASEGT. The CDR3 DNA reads TGTGCCAGCAGTGAACCCCCGGGCGGGGGGGCTGGGGAGACCCAGTACTTC. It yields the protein CASSEPPGGGAGETQYF.

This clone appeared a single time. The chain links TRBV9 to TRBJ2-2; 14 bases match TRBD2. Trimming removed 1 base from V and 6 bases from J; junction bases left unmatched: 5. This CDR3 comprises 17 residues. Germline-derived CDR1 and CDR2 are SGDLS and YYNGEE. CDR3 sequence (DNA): TGTGCCAGCAGCGTAAGACTAGCGGGAGGGCCAGCCGGGGAGCTGTTTTTT. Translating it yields CASSVRLAGGPAGELFF.

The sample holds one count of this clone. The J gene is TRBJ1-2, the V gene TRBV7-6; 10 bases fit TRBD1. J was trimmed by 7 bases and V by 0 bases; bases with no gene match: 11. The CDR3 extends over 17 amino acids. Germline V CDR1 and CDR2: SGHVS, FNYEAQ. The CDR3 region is CASSLAIDRDRGGGYTF. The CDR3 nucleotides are TGTGCCAGCAGCTTAGCGATTGATCGGGACAGGGGAGGTGGCTACACCTTC.

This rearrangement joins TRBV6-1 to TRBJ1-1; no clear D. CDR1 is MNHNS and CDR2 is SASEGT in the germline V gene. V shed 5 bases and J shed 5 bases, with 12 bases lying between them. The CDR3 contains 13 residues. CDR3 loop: CASSLYRGTEAFF. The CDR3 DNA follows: TGTGCCAGCAGTTTATACCGAGGGACTGAAGCTTTCTTT.

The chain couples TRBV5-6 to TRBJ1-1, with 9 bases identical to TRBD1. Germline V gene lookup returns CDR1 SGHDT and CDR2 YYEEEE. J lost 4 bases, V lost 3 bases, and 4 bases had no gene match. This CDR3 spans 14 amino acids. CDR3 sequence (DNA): TGTGCCAGCAGCTCCGGGACAGGGCGCACTGAAGCTTTCTTT. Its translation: CASSSGTGRTEAFF.

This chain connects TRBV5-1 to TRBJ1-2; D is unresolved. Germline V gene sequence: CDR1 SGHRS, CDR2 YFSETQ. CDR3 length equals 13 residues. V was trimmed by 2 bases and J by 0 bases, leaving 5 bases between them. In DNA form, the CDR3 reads TGCGCCAGCAGCTTACATACTAACTATGGCTACACCTTC. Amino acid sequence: CASSLHTNYGYTF.

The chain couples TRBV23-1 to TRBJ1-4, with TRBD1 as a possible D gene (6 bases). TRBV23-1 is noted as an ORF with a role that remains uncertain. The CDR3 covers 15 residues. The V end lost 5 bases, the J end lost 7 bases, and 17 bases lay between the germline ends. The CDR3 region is CASSYFRDIGEKLFF. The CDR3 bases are TGCGCCAGCAGTTACTTTAGGGACATTGGTGAAAAACTGTTTTTT.

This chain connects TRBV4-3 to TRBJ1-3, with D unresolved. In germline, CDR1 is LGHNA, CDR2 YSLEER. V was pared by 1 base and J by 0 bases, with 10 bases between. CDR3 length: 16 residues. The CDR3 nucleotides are TGCGCCAGCAGCCAAGGGCACAGCTCCTCTGGAAACACCATATATTTT. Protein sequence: CASSQGHSSSGNTIYF.

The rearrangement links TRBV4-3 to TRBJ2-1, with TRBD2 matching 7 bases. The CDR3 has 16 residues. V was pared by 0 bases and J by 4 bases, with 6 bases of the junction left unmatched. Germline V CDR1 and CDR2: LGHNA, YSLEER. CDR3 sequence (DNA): TGCGCCAGCAGCCAAGATTGGGGGGGGAGATACAATGAGCAGTTCTTC. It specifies CASSQDWGGRYNEQFF.

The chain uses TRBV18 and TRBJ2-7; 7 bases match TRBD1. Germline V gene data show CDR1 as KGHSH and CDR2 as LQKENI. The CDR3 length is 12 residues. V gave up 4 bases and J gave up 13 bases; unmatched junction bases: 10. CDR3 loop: CASSRGRDRAYF. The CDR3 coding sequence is TGTGCCAGCTCACGTGGTCGAGACAGGGCTTACTTC.

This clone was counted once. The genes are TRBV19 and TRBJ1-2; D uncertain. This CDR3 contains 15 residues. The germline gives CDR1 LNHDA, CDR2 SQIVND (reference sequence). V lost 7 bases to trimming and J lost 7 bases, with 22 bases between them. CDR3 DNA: TGTGCCAGTACCCGCGGGAGAGACGGCCGCGGTGGCTACACCTTC. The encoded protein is CASTRGRDGRGGYTF.

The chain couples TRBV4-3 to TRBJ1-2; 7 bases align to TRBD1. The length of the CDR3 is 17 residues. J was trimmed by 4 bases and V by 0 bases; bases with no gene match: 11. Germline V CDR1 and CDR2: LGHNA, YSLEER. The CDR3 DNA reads TGCGCCAGCAGCCAAGATTTCGGTGGCAGGGGGGCCTATGGCTACACCTTC. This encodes CASSQDFGGRGAYGYTF.

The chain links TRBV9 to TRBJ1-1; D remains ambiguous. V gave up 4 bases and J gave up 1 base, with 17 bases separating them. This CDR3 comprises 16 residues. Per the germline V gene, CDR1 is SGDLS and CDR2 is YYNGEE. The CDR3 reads CASSPSSRFPNTEAFF. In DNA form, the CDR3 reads TGTGCCAGCAGCCCCTCCTCGAGGTTTCCGAACACTGAAGCTTTCTTT. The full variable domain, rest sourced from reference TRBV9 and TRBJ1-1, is DSGVTQTPKHLITATGQRVTLRCSPRSGDLSVYWYQQSLDQGLQFLIQYYNGEERAKGNILERFSAQQFPDLHSELNLSSLELGDSALYFCASSPSSRFPNTEAFFGQGTRLTVV.

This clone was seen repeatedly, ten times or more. The CDR3 nucleotides read TGCAGCGCCGACAAACTCAACACTGAAGCTTTCTTT. Translated, it gives CSADKLNTEAFF. V and J are TRBV29-1 and TRBJ1-1; D not resolved. V lost 7 bases, J lost 2 bases, and 11 bases lay in between. Germline V gives CDR1 SQVTM, CDR2 ANQGSEA. The CDR3 has 12 amino acids.

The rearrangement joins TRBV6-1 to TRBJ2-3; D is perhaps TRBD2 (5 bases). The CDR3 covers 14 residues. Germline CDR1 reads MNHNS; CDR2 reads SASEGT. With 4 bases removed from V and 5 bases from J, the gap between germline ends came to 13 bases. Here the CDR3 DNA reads TGTGCCAGCAGTGTGAGGCTCGGGGTAGATACGCAGTATTTT. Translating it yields CASSVRLGVDTQYF.

The CDR3 is CASSPEGESYNSPLHF. The CDR3 region has the DNA TGTGCCAGCAGTCCAGAGGGGGAATCCTATAATTCACCCCTCCACTTT. This chain joins TRBV7-2 and TRBJ1-6; tentatively, D is TRBD1 (6 bases). Trimming took off 6 bases at V and 1 base at J, with 13 bases between the two ends. This CDR3 comprises 16 residues. Per germline, CDR1 SGHTA and CDR2 FQGNSA.

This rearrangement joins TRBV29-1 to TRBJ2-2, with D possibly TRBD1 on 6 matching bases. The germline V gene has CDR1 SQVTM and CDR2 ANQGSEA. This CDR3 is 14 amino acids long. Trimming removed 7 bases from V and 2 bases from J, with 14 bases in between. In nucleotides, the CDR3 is TGCAGCGCCAATTCCAGGGGTAACACCGGGGAGCTGTTTTTT. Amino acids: CSANSRGNTGELFF.

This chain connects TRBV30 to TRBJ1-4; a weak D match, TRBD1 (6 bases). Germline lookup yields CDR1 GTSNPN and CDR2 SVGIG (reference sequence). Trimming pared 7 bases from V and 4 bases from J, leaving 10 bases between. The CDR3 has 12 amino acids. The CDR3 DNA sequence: TGTGCCTTAAAAGGGGGTAATGAAAAACTGTTTTTT. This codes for CALKGGNEKLFF.

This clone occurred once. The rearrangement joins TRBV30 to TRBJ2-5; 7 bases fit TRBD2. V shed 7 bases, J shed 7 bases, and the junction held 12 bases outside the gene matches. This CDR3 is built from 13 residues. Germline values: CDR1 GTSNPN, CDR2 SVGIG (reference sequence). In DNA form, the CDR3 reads TGTGCCTCCCAAACTAGCCCGGGAGGGACCCAGTACTTC. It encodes CASQTSPGGTQYF.